In this sample, the clone carrying this T cell receptor (beta chain) turned up once. Its antigen is as yet unknown. The data are from a study of T cell responses to AZD1222 COVID-19 vaccine. Findings and caveats of the study: Donors in the cohort were predominantly white British and more often female, and clonal diversity was possibly underestimated. Nearly half of unique spike-specific TCRs reportedly avoided B.1.351 and B.1.1.7 mutated regions. Sampling captured repertoires only after the peak T cell response. Spike-specific TCR breadth rose after two AZD1222 doses, and depth rose as well.

The data were produced by immunoSEQ multiplex PCR, yet TCRdb's version contains in-frame clones alone and is incomplete. The sample contains roughly 110,000 clones, about 89% of which appear only once. J lost 8 bases, V lost 6 bases, and 6 bases had no gene match. Germline V CDR1 and CDR2: KGHSH, LQKENI. The CDR3 consists of 14 residues. Specimen: peripheral blood, collected on day 0 of AZD1222 vaccination. This TCR was sampled from an adult in good health. This sequence joins TRBV18 and TRBJ1-6; 8 nucleotides agree with TRBD1. The CDR3 is CASSEDRGYSPLHF. Written as DNA, the CDR3 is TGTGCCAGCTCGGAAGACAGGGGTTATTCACCCCTCCACTTT.